This T cell receptor (beta chain) derives from a study of blood T cell repertoires in COVID-19. V was pared by 3 bases and J by 1 base, with 9 bases between. Per germline, CDR1 SGHDT and CDR2 YYEEEE. CDR3 length: 14 residues. In the original workflow: The assay estimated nucleated cells by amplifying reference gene primers. Sequencing used immunoSEQ multiplex PCR; TCRdb keeps in-frame clones, though not all of them. The V and J calls and the clone size are those of that table, but D and trimming were determined from the DNA. This table has 140,000 to 150,000 clones, 84% appearing once. This chain links TRBV5-6 with TRBJ2-3; tentative D call: TRBD2 (6 bases). Sequenced input: PBMCs or T cells enriched from blood (not recorded which). The receptor was isolated from a woman between 45 and 60 years old who had been exposed to COVID-19. Here the CDR3 reads CASSSTGGTDTQYF. The CDR3 DNA sequence: TGTGCCAGCAGCTCTACGGGGGGCACAGATACGCAGTATTTT.